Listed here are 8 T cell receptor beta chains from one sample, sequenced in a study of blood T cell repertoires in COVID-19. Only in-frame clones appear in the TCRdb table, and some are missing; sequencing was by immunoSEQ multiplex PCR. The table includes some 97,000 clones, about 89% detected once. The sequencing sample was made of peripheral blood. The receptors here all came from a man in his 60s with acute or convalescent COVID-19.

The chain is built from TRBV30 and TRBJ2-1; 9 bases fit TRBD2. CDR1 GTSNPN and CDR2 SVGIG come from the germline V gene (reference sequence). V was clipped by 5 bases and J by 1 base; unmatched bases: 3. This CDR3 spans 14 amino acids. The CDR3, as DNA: TGTGCCTGGTCCCTAGCGGGGTCCTACAATGAGCAGTTCTTC. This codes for CAWSLAGSYNEQFF.

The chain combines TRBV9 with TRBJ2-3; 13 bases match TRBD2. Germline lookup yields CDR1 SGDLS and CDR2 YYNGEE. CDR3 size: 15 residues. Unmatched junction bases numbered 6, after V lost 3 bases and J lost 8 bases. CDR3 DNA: TGTGCCAGCAGCGCAGGGACTAGCGGGACTATTACGCAGTATTTT. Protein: CASSAGTSGTITQYF.

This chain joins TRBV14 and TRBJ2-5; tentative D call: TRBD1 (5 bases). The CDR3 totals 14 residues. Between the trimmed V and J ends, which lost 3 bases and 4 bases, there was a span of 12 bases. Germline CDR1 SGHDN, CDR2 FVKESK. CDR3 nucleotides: TGTGCCAGCAGCCAGGGGCTCGCCTCAGAGACCCAGTACTTC. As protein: CASSQGLASETQYF.

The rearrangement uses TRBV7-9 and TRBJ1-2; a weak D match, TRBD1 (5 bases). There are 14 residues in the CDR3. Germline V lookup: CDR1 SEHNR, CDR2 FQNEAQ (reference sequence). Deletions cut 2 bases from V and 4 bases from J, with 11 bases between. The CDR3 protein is CASSLIGAGYGYTF. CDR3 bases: TGTGCCAGCAGCTTAATAGGGGCAGGCTATGGCTACACCTTC.

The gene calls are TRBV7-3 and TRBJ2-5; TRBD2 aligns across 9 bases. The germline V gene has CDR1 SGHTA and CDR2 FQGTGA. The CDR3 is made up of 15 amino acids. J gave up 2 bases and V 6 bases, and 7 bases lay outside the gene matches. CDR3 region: CASSPGTSPQETQYF. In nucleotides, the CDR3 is TGTGCCAGCAGTCCGGGGACTAGCCCTCAAGAGACCCAGTACTTC. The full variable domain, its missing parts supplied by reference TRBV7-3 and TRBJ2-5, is GAGVSQTPSNKVTEKGKYVELRCDPISGHTALYWYRQSLGQGPEFLIYFQGTGAADDSGLPNDRFFAVRPEGSVSTLKIQRTERGDSAVYLCASSPGTSPQETQYFGPGTRLLVL.

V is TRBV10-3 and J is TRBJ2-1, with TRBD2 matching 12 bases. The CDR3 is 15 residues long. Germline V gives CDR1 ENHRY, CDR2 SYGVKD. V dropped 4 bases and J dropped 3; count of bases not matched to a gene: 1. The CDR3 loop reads CAISATSGGYNEQFF. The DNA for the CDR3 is TGTGCCATCAGTGCGACTAGCGGGGGCTACAATGAGCAGTTCTTC.

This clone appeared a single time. CDR3 in amino acids: CASSVTDRARLKNIQYF. Written as DNA, the CDR3 is TGTGCCAGCAGCGTAACTGACAGGGCCCGACTCAAAAACATTCAGTACTTC. This chain links TRBV7-8 with TRBJ2-4; 7 positions agree with TRBD1. The V and J ends lost 5 bases and 3 bases, in that order; junction bases with no gene match: 13. This CDR3 comprises 17 residues. Germline V lookup: CDR1 SGHVS, CDR2 FQNEAQ. The entire variable domain, with the rest obtained from reference TRBV7-8 and TRBJ2-4, is as follows: GAGVSQSPRYKVAKRGQDVALRCDPISGHVSLFWYQQALGQGPEFLTYFQNEAQLDKSGLPSDRFFAERPEGSVSTLKIQRTQQEDSAVYLCASSVTDRARLKNIQYFGAGTRLSVL.

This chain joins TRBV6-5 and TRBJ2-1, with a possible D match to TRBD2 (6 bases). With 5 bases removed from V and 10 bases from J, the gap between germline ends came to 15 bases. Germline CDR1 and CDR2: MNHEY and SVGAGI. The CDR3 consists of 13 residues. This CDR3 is CASSLGTGVEQFF. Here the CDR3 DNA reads TGTGCCAGCAGTCTCGGGACTGGGGTCGAGCAGTTCTTC.